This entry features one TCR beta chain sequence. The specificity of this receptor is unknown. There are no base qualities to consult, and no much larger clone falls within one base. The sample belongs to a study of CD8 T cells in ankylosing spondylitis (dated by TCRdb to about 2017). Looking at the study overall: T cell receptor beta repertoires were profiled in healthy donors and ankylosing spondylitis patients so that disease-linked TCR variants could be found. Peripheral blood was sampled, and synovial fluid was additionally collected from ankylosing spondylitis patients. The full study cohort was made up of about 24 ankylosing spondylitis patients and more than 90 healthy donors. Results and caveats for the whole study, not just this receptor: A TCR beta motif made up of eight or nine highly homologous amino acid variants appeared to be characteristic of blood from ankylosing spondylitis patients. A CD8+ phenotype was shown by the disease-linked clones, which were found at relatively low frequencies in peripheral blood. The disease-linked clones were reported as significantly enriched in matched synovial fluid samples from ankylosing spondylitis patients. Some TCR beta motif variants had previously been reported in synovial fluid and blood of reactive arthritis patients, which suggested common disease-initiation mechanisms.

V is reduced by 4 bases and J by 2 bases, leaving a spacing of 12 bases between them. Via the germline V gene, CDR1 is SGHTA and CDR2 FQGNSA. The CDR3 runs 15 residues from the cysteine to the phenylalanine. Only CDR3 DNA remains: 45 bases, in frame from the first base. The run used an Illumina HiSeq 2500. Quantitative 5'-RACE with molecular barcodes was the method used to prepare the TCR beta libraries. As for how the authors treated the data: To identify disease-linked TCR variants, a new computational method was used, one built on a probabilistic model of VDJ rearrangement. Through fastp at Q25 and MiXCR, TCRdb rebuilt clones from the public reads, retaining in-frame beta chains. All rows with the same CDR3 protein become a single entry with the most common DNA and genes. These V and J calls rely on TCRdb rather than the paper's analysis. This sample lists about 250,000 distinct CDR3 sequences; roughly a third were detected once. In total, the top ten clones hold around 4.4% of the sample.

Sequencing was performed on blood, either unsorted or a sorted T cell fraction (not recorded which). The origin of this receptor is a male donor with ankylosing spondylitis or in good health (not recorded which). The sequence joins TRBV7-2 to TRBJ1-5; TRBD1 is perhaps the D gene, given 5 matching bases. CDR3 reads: CASSSEKGGNQPQHF. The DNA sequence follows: TGTGCCAGCAGCTCCGAAAAAGGGGGCAATCAGCCCCAGCATTTT.